This T cell receptor beta chain originates from a study of CD8 T cells in Susac syndrome. Study at large: When blood was drawn, patients with Susac syndrome were on intravenous immunoglobulin alone, on corticosteroids, or therapy-naive.

CD8+ and CD4+ T cells taken from blood had their TCR beta sequenced. TEMRA cells underwent FACS enrichment and CD8+ and CD4+ T cells underwent negative isolation. When the RNA was reverse transcribed, random hexamers were used with an input of roughly 0.45 to 1 ug. Across 54 Vbeta and 13 Jbeta, TCR beta CDR3 was amplified with immunoSEQ multiplex PCR. MiXCR, applied by TCRdb to the immunoSEQ multiplex PCR reads, yields one record per CDR3 protein. The profile covers fewer than 200,000 distinct CDR3 sequences, with 75% to 95% appearing a single time and 0.087% taken by the ten largest. V was pared by 2 bases and J by 2 bases, with 10 bases of the junction left unmatched. The germline CDR1 and CDR2 sequences are SGHVS and FQNEAQ. This CDR3 region has 17 residues.

The sequence was obtained from a human donor with Susac syndrome. The chain combines TRBV7-8 with TRBJ2-3; 7 nucleotides line up with TRBD2. The sequenced sample consisted of CD4+ T cells from PBMCs. The CDR3 nucleotides read TGTGCCAGCAGCTTATACCCCCCTAGCGGCTTCACAGATACGCAGTATTTT. It encodes CASSLYPPSGFTDTQYF. Drawing the rest from reference TRBV7-8 and TRBJ2-3, the complete variable domain is GAGVSQSPRYKVAKRGQDVALRCDPISGHVSLFWYQQALGQGPEFLTYFQNEAQLDKSGLPSDRFFAERPEGSVSTLKIQRTQQEDSAVYLCASSLYPPSGFTDTQYFGPGTRLTVL.